This T cell receptor beta chain derives from a study of shared clonotypes between healthy human individuals. Germline CDR1 is MNHEY and CDR2 is SMNVEV (reference sequence). CDR3 length: 15 amino acids. V was pared by 2 bases and J by 0 bases, with 10 bases between. A word on this clone: Its antigen is currently unknown. The identical CDR3 is also encoded by other nucleotide sequences in the sample.

Positive CCR7 selection of CD45RO-negative cells yielded the naive CD8 cells, and terminally differentiated effector memory CD45RA+ cells were excluded. Overall study results and limits: Only blood samples were collected, and tissue repertoires likely differ.

Per the original methods: Filtering was not the same, since immunoSEQ gave junction-only sequences without quality scores. Generated by immunoSEQ multiplex PCR, the TCRdb table keeps only in-frame clones and is missing some. V, J and clone size reflect that table, while D and trimming were determined from the DNA. This sample has 760,000 or so clones, with about 96% found just once. The chain is built from TRBV27 and TRBJ1-1; TRBD1 is a possible D gene (6 bases). The clonotype originates from a man younger than 40 in good health. Sequenced material: naive CD8+ T cells sorted from blood. The CDR3 spells CASSLRRGMNTEAFF. In nucleotides, the CDR3 is TGTGCCAGCAGTTTACGTAGGGGGATGAACACTGAAGCTTTCTTT.